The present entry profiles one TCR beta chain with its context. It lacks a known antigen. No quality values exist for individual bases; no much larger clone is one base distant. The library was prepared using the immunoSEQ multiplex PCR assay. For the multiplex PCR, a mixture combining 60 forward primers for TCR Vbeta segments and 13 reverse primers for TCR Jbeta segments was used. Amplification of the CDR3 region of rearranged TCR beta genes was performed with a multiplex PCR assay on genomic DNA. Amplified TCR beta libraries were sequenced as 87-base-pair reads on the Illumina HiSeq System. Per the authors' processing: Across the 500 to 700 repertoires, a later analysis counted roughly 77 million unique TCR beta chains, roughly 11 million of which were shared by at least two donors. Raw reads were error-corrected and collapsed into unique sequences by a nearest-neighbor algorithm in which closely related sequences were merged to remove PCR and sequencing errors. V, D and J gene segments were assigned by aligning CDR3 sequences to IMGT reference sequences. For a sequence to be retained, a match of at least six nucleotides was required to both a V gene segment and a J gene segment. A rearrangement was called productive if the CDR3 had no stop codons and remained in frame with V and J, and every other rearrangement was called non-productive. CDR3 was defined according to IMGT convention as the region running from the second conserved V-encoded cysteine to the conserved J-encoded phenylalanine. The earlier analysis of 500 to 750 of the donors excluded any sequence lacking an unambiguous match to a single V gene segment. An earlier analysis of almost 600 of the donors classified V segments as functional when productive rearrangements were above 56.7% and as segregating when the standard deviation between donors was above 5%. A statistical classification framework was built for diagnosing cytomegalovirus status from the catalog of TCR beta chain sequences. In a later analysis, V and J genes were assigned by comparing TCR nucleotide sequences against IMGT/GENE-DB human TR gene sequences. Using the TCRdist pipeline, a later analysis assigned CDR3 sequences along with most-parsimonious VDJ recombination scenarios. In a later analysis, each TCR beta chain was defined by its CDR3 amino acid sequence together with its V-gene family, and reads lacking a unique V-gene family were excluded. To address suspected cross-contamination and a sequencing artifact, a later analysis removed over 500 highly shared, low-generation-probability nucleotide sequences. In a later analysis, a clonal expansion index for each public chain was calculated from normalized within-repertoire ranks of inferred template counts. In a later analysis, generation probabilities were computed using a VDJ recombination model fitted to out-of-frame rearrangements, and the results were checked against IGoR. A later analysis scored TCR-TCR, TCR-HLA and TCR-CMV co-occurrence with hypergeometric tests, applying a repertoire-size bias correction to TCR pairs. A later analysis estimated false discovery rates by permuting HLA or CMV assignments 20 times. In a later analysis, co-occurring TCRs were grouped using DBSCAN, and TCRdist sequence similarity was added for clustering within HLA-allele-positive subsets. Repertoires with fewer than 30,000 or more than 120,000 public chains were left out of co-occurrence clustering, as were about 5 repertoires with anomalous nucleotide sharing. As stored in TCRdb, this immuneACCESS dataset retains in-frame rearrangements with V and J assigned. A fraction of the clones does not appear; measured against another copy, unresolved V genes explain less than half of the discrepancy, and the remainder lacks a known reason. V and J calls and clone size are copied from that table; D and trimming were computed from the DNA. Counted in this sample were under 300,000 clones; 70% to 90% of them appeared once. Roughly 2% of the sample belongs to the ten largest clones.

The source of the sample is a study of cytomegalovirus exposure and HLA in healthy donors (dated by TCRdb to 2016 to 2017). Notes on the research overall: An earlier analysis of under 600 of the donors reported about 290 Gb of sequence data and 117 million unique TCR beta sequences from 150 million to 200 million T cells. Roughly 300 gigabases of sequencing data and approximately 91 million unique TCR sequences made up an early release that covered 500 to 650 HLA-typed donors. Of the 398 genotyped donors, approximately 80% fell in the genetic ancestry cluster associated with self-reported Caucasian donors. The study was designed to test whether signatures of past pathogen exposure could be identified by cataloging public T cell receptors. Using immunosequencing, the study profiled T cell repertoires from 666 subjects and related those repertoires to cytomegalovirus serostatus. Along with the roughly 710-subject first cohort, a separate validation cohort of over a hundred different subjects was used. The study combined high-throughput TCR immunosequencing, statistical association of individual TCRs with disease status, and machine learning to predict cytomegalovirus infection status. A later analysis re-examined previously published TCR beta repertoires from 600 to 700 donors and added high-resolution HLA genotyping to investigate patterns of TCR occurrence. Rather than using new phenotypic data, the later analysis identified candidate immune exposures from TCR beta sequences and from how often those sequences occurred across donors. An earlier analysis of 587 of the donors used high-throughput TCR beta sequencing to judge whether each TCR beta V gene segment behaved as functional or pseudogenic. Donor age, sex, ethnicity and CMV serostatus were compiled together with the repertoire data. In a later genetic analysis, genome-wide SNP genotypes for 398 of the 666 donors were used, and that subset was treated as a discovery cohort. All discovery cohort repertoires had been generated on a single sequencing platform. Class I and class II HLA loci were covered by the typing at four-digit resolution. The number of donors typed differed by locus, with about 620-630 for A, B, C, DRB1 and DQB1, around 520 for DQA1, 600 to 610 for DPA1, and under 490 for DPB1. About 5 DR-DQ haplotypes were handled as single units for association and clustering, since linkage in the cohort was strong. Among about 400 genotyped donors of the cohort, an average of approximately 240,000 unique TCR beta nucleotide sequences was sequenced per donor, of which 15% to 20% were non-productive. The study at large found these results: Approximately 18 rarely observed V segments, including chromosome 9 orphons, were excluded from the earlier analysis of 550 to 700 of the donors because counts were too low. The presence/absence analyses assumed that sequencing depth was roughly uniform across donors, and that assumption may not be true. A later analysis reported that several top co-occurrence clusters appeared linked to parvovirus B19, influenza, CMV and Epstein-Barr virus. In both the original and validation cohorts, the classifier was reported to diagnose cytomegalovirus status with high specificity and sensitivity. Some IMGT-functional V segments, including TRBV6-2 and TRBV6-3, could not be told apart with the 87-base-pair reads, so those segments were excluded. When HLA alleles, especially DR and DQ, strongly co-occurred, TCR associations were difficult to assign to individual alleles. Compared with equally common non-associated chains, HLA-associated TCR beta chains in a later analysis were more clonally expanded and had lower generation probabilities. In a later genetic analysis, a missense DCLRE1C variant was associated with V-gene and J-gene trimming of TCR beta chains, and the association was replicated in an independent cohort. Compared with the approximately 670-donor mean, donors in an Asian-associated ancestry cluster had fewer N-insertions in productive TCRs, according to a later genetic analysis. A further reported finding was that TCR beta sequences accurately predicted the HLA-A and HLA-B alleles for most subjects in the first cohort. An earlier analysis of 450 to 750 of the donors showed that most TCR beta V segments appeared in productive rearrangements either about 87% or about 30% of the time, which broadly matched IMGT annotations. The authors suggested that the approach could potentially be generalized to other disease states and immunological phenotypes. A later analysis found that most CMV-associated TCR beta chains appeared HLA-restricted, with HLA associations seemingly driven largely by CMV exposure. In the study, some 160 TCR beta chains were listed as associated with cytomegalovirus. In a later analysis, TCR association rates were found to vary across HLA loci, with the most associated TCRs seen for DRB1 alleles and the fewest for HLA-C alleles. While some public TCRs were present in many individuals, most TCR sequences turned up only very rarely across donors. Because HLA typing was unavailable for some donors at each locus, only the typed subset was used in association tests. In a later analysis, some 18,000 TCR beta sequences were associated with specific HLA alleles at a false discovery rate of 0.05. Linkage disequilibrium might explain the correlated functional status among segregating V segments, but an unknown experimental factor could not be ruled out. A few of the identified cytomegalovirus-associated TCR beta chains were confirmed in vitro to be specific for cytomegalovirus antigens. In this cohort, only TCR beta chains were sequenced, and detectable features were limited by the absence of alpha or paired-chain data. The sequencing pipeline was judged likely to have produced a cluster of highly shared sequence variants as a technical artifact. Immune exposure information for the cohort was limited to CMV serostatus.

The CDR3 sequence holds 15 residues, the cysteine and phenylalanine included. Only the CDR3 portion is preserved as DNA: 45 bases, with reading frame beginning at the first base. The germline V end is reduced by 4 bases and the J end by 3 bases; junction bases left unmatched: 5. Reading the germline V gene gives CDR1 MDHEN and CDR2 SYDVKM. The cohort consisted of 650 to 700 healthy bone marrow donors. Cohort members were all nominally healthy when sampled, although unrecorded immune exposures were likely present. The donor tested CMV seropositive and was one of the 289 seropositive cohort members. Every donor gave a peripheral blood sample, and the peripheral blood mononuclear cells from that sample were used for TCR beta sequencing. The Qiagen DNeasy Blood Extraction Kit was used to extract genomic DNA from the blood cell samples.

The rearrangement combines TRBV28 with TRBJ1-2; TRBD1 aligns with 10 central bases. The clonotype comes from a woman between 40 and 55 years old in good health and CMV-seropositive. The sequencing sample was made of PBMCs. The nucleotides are TGTGCCAGCAGTTCCGCCGGGACAGGGGACTATGGCTACACCTTC. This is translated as CASSSAGTGDYGYTF.